Included here is one T cell receptor (beta chain) sequence, with context. Its specificity is not known. Per the germline V gene, CDR1 is LGHNT and CDR2 is FRNRAP. V shed 7 bases and J 1 base; nucleotides not matched to a gene: 6. The CDR3 sequence is 15 residues long. The sample belongs to a study of cytomegalovirus exposure and HLA in healthy donors. Study-level points and caveats: In an earlier analysis, productive rearrangement rates for most beta V segments clustered near 87% or 30%. Available immune exposure information was restricted to CMV serostatus only. From TCR beta sequences, most subjects' HLA-A and HLA-B alleles were reportedly predicted accurately. Across donors, presence/absence analyses took sequencing depth to be roughly uniform.

Amplification used 60 Vbeta primers and 13 Jbeta primers. TCRdb keeps only in-frame clones here, not all; method: immunoSEQ multiplex PCR. The repertoire holds under 200,000 clones, with over 70% as singletons. The clonotype originates from a woman aged 50 to 65 in good health and CMV-seropositive. This chain links TRBV12-5 with TRBJ2-3; 9 nucleotides align to TRBD1. Input material: PBMCs. This chain's CDR3 is CASVTGGWGTDTQYF. The CDR3 DNA reads TGTGCTAGTGTCACAGGGGGCTGGGGCACAGATACGCAGTATTTT. Combining the CDR3 with reference TRBV12-5 and TRBJ2-3 gives the whole variable domain DARVTQTPRHKVTEMGQEVTMRCQPILGHNTVFWYRQTMMQGLELLAYFRNRAPLDDSGMPKDRFSAEMPDATLATLKIQPSEPRDSAVYFCASVTGGWGTDTQYFGPGTRLTVL.